Each of the 22 T cell receptor beta chains below was sequenced from the same sample in a study of CD8+CD57+ T cells in acquired aplastic anemia. TCR beta VDJ combinations and CDR3 sequences were profiled from genomic DNA. TCRdb itself ran the reads through MiXCR, one entry per CDR3 protein. Found here are approximately 470,000 distinct CDR3 sequences, roughly a third of them singletons; the top ten hold 0.75% to 0.95%. All sequencing subjects had displayed CD8+CD57+ cell expansion on flow cytometry. The sequenced sample was sorted CD4+, CD8+, or CD8+CD57+ T cells (not recorded which) from PBMCs. Receptor source: a human donor with aplastic anemia.

This clonotype appeared a few times. This CDR3 is CASSLIQGGLGTEAFF. In nucleotides, the CDR3 is TGCGCCAGCAGCTTGATACAGGGAGGGTTGGGCACTGAAGCTTTCTTT. The V call is TRBV5-1, the J call TRBJ1-1; D is perhaps TRBD1 (6 bases). The CDR3 covers 16 residues. Trimming removed 1 base at V and 4 bases at J, with 17 bases between. Germline V lookup: CDR1 SGHRS, CDR2 YFSETQ.

This clonotype was counted a few times. CDR3 DNA sequence: TGTGCCAGTAGAGACACAGGGGGCGTGGGGGAATTTTCTGAAGCTTTCTTT. Protein: CASRDTGGVGEFSEAFF. J is TRBJ1-1 and V is TRBV19; TRBD1 matches 9 bases. Per germline, CDR1 LNHDA and CDR2 SQIVND (reference sequence). The CDR3 is 17 amino acids. Trimming cost V 6 bases and J 6 bases; bases outside gene matches: 17.

This sequence joins TRBV10-3 and TRBJ1-2; D perhaps matches TRBD1 (5 bases). Trimming pared 7 bases from V and 6 bases from J, leaving 12 bases between. Germline assignment: CDR1 ENHRY and CDR2 SYGVKD. The CDR3 covers 12 residues. The CDR3 nucleotides read TGTGCCATCACTGGGGGGGGGAATGGCTACACCTTC. Translating it yields CAITGGGNGYTF.

The chain recombines TRBV30 with TRBJ2-2; perhaps TRBD2 as D (5 bases). CDR1 is GTSNPN, CDR2 SVGIG, per germline (reference sequence). V was clipped by 0 bases and J by 8 bases, with 13 bases between them. The CDR3 extends over 14 amino acids. This CDR3 is CAWSVGSSSGELFF. The CDR3 nucleotides read TGTGCCTGGAGTGTAGGGAGCTCGTCGGGGGAGCTGTTTTTT.

This clonotype has more than one count but fewer than ten. This chain links TRBV20-1 with TRBJ2-1, with D uncertain. Germline V gene lookup returns CDR1 DFQATT and CDR2 SNEGSKA (reference sequence). This CDR3 region has 10 residues. V gave up 4 bases and J gave up 4 bases, with 2 bases separating them. CDR3 bases: TGCAGTGCTATGTACAATGAGCAGTTCTTC. Protein product: CSAMYNEQFF.

About this clonotype: Likely a read error: the CDR3 ends without its conserved phenylalanine or tryptophan. For the CDR3, the DNA is TGTGCCAGCAGCTTTTCCGGAAACACCATATATTCT. The encoded protein is CASSFSGNTIYS. This chain connects TRBV2 to TRBJ1-3; D unclear. The CDR3 runs 12 residues. The germline gives CDR1 SNHLY, CDR2 FYNNEI. V was clipped by 6 bases and J by 4 bases, with 7 bases between them.

This clonotype was seen a few times. The gene calls are TRBV20-1 and TRBJ2-1; no definite D call. The CDR3 contains 9 residues. V was clipped by 0 bases and J by 10 bases, with 1 base between them. Germline V gene sequence: CDR1 DFQATT, CDR2 SNEGSKA (reference sequence). This chain's CDR3 is CSAREEQFF. The CDR3 region has the DNA TGCAGTGCTAGAGAGGAGCAGTTCTTC.

This sequence joins TRBV30 and TRBJ1-6; D remains ambiguous. Per germline, CDR1 GTSNPN and CDR2 SVGIG (reference sequence). The V end lost 1 base, the J end lost 6 bases, and 10 bases lay between the germline ends. CDR3 size: 14 residues. Here the CDR3 reads CAWSGSQRNSPLHF. The CDR3 region has the DNA TGTGCCTGGAGTGGGAGTCAACGTAATTCACCCCTCCACTTT.

The rearrangement uses TRBV6-1 and TRBJ1-1; 7 nucleotides match TRBD1. Germline CDR1 and CDR2: MNHNS and SASEGT. V shed 5 bases, J shed 1 base, and the junction held 7 bases outside the gene matches. The length of the CDR3 is 15 residues. The CDR3 bases are TGTGCCAGCAGTAGGGGGCCCCCTTGGAACACTGAAGCTTTCTTT. Its protein is CASSRGPPWNTEAFF.

This clonotype was observed once. The rearrangement links TRBV19 to TRBJ2-5; possible D gene TRBD1, 5 bases. The CDR3 consists of 14 residues. Trimming removed 8 bases from V and 2 bases from J, with 15 bases in between. Per the germline V gene, CDR1 is LNHDA and CDR2 is SQIVND (reference sequence). The CDR3: CASSRRQKQETQYF. DNA of the CDR3: TGTGCCAGTTCCAGGAGACAGAAACAAGAGACCCAGTACTTC.

V and J are TRBV10-3 and TRBJ1-5; D gene uncertain. Germline V gene sequence: CDR1 ENHRY, CDR2 SYGVKD. V gave up 6 bases and J gave up 3 bases, with 15 bases separating them. This CDR3 is 15 amino acids long. CDR3 region: CAISSDLPSNQPQHF. CDR3 bases: TGTGCCATCAGCTCAGACCTACCCTCCAATCAGCCCCAGCATTTT.

A few counts support this clonotype. This CDR3 is CATSRVRLPGYGYTF. CDR3 DNA: TGTGCCACCAGCAGAGTACGGCTTCCGGGCTATGGCTACACCTTC. This chain links TRBV15 with TRBJ1-2; unclear D gene. Between the trimmed V and J ends, which lost 1 base and 4 bases, there was a span of 13 bases. CDR1 LNHNV and CDR2 YYDKDF come from the germline V gene (reference sequence). The length of the CDR3 is 15 residues. The entire variable domain, with the rest obtained from reference TRBV15 and TRBJ1-2, is as follows: DAMVIQNPRYQVTQFGKPVTLSCSQTLNHNVMYWYQQKSSQAPKLLFHYYDKDFNNEADTPDNFQSRRPNTSFCFLDIRSPGLGDTAMYLCATSRVRLPGYGYTFGSGTRLTVV.

The J gene is TRBJ1-5, the V gene TRBV11-2; 12 nucleotides match TRBD1. From germline, CDR1 is SGHAT and CDR2 FQNNGV. Trimming took 5 bases from V and 5 from J; bases not matched to a gene: 7. The CDR3 is made up of 16 amino acids. The CDR3 region has the DNA TGTGCCAGCAGCCCGACCGGGACAGGGGGCTATCAGCCCCAGCATTTT. Amino acids: CASSPTGTGGYQPQHF.

This clonotype has ten or more counts. The rearrangement joins TRBV25-1 to TRBJ1-5, with TRBD1 as a possible D gene (5 bases). The CDR3 length is 15 residues. CDR1 is MGHDK and CDR2 is SYGVNS in the germline V gene. V shed 3 bases and J shed 6 bases, with 15 bases lying between them. The CDR3 sequence is CASSEGRAFSQPQHF. The CDR3 coding sequence is TGTGCCAGCAGTGAGGGCAGGGCCTTCTCTCAGCCCCAGCATTTT.

V usage is TRBV19 and J usage is TRBJ2-3; the D gene is possibly TRBD2 (6 bases). This CDR3 region has 14 residues. V lost 6 bases, J lost 3 bases, and 13 bases lay in between. CDR1 is LNHDA, CDR2 SQIVND, per germline (reference sequence). CDR3: CASRRRTKTDTQYF. Here the CDR3 DNA reads TGTGCCAGTAGAAGACGGACTAAGACAGATACGCAGTATTTT.

With respect to this clonotype: Possible read error: a much larger clone is one base away. This chain connects TRBV10-1 to TRBJ1-4; 10 nucleotides line up with TRBD1. Per germline, CDR1 WNHNN and CDR2 SYGVQD (reference sequence). This CDR3 spans 17 amino acids. After removal of 6 bases from V and 0 bases from J, the junction contained 7 bases not matched to a gene. Written as DNA, the CDR3 is TGCGCCAGCAGGCTGGGACAGGGGATTGCAACTAATGAAAAACTGTTTTTT. Protein: CASRLGQGIATNEKLFF.

The chain is built from TRBV3-1 and TRBJ2-5; 7 nucleotides agree with TRBD1. Germline V gene lookup returns CDR1 LGHDT and CDR2 YNNKEL (reference sequence). Trimming cost V 2 bases and J 9 bases; bases outside gene matches: 15. The CDR3 is made up of 16 amino acids. CDR3 DNA sequence: TGTGCCAGCAGCCAAATTGTACCGGGACAGCTGAGGGCCCAGTACTTC. It yields the protein CASSQIVPGQLRAQYF.

The J gene is TRBJ2-5, the V gene TRBV20-1; TRBD2 agrees at 9 bases. The germline gives CDR1 DFQATT, CDR2 SNEGSKA (reference sequence). V lost 6 bases, J lost 2 bases, and 7 bases stayed unmatched. The CDR3 runs to 14 residues. In DNA, the CDR3 is TGCAGTGCCCCAGCGGGGGGTCTACAAGAGACCCAGTACTTC. It translates to CSAPAGGLQETQYF.

This clonotype showed up many times. The chain links TRBV11-2 to TRBJ1-6; 8 positions agree with TRBD1. Trimming took 1 base from V and 2 from J; bases not matched to a gene: 7. The CDR3 totals 18 residues. Germline CDR1 reads SGHAT; CDR2 reads FQNNGV. CDR3 amino acids: CASSLVQGALTYNSPLHF. Written as DNA, the CDR3 is TGTGCCAGCAGCTTAGTCCAGGGGGCGCTGACCTATAATTCACCCCTCCACTTT. The complete variable domain, with remaining parts taken from reference TRBV11-2 and TRBJ1-6, reads EAGVAQSPRYKIIEKRQSVAFWCNPISGHATLYWYQQILGQGPKLLIQFQNNGVVDDSQLPKDRFSAERLKGVDSTLKIQPAKLEDSAVYLCASSLVQGALTYNSPLHFGNGTRLTVT.

This clonotype was seen ten or more times. The V and J genes are TRBV10-1 and TRBJ2-1, with TRBD2 matching 8 bases. The CDR3 spans 13 residues. Unmatched junction bases numbered 0, after V lost 0 bases and J lost 8 bases. Germline CDR1 is WNHNN and CDR2 is SYGVQD (reference sequence). The CDR3 DNA sequence: TGCGCCAGCAGTGAGTCGGGACTAGATGAGCAGTTCTTC. Residues: CASSESGLDEQFF.

The rearrangement joins TRBV10-3 to TRBJ2-7; a possible D gene is TRBD1 (6 bases). The germline gives CDR1 ENHRY, CDR2 SYGVKD. Trimming cost V 10 bases and J 2 bases, with 18 bases left between them. CDR3 length equals 14 residues. Here the CDR3 reads CASGNRDKPYEQYF. The CDR3 DNA reads as TGTGCCAGCGGTAACCGGGACAAGCCCTACGAGCAGTACTTC.

This clonotype was detected ten times or more. The rearrangement uses TRBV9 and TRBJ2-5; TRBD1 is a possible D gene (5 bases). V was cut by 0 bases and J by 4 bases, with 7 bases left in between. The CDR3 has 13 residues. Looked up from germline, CDR1 is SGDLS and CDR2 is YYNGEE. The CDR3 spells CASSVGQGETQYF. The CDR3 region has the DNA TGTGCCAGCAGCGTAGGCCAGGGAGAGACCCAGTACTTC. Looking up the rest from reference TRBV9 and TRBJ2-5 gives the full variable domain: DSGVTQTPKHLITATGQRVTLRCSPRSGDLSVYWYQQSLDQGLQFLIQYYNGEERAKGNILERFSAQQFPDLHSELNLSSLELGDSALYFCASSVGQGETQYFGPGTRLLVL.